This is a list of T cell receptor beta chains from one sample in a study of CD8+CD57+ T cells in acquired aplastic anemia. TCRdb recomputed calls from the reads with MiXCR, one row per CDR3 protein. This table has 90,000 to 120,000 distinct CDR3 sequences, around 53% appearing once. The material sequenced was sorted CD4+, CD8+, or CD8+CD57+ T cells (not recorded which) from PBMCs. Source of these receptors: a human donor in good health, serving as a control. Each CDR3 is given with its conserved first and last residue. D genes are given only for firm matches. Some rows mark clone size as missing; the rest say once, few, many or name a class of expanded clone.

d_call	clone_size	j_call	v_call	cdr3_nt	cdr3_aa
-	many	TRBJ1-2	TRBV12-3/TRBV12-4	TGTGCCAGCAGTTTACGGGGATTCGGCTATGGCTACACCTTC	CASSLRGFGYGYTF
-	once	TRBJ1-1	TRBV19	TGTGCCAGTAAGAGGACATATGAAGCTTTCTTT	CASKRTYEAFF
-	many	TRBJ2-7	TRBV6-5	TGTGCCAGCAGTTACTCGATCGGCGAGCAGTACTTC	CASSYSIGEQYF
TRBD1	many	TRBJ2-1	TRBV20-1	TGCAGTGCCCACCACACAGGGGTGAATGAGCAGTTCTTC	CSAHHTGVNEQFF
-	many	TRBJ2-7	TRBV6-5	TGTGCCAGCAGTTACCTTAGCTCCTACGAGCAGTACTTC	CASSYLSSYEQYF
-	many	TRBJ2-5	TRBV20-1	TGCAGTGCTAGAGTGGGAGGACAGACTCAAGAGACCCAGTACTTC	CSARVGGQTQETQYF
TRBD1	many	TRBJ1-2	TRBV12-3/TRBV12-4	TGTGCCAGCAGTTCGGACAGGGAATATGGCTACACCTTC	CASSSDREYGYTF
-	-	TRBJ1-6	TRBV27	TGTGCCAGCAGTTTAGTCTTAGGGGGTACTTCACCCCTCCACTTT	CASSLVLGGTSPLHF
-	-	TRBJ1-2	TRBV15	TGTGCCACCAGCAGCCCCGGGGTCCACTATGGCTACACCTTC	CATSSPGVHYGYTF
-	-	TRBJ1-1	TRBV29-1	TGCAGCGTTGGAGGAGGACTCGGAAAGAACACTGAAGCTTTCTTT	CSVGGGLGKNTEAFF
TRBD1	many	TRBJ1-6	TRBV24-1	TGTGCCACCAGTGTTGAGTCAGGGGGTTGGCATAATTCACCCCTCCACTTT	CATSVESGGWHNSPLHF
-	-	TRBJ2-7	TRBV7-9	TGTGCCAGCGGGGGGGCCGCGTCCGGCGAGCAGTACTTC	CASGGAASGEQYF
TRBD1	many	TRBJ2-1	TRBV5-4	TGTGCCAGCAGCTCGGACAGGAGCTCCTACAATGAGCAGTTCTTC	CASSSDRSSYNEQFF